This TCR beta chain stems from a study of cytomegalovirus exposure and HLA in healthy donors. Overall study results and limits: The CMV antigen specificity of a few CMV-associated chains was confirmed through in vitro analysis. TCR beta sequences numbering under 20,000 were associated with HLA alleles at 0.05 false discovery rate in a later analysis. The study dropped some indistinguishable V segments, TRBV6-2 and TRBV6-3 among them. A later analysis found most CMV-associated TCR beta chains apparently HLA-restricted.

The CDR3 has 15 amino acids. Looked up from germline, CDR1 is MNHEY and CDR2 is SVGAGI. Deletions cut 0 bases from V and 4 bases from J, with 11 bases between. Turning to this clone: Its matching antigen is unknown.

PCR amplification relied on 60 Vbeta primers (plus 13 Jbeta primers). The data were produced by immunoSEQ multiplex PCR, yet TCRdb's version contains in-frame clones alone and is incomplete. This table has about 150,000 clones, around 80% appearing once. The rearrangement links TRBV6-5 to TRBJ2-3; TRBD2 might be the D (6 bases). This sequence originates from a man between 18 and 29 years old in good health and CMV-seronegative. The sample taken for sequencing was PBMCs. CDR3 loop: CASSYSWGDADTQYF. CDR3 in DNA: TGTGCCAGCAGTTACTCGTGGGGGGACGCAGATACGCAGTATTTT.